The 27 T cell receptor beta chains listed next were all sequenced from one sample in a study of T cells in Graves' hyperthyroidism and ophthalmopathy. RNA transcripts gave rise to amplified TCR beta CDR3 regions. The HTBI primer set served for first-round RT-PCR of the TCR CDR3. Using its own MiXCR run on the multiplex PCR reads, TCRdb lists one record per CDR3 protein. In the table there are under 450,000 distinct CDR3 sequences, 15% to 19% of which are singletons. The sequenced material came from blood. The receptors derive from a woman younger than 30 with Graves' hyperthyroidism.

The chain carries TRBV24-1 and TRBJ1-5; a weak D match, TRBD1 (5 bases). Germline CDR1 KGHDR, CDR2 SFDVKD. The CDR3 spans 14 residues. V was cut by 5 bases and J by 5 bases, with 12 bases left in between. CDR3 amino acids: CATSGPLQDQPQHF. CDR3 DNA sequence: TGTGCCACCAGTGGTCCTCTACAGGATCAGCCCCAGCATTTT.

The V and J genes are TRBV7-9 and TRBJ2-3; 9 nucleotides line up with TRBD2. The CDR3 length is 17 residues. Germline V gene sequence: CDR1 SEHNR, CDR2 FQNEAQ (reference sequence). With V trimmed by 5 bases and J by 4 bases, 13 bases remained unmatched. The CDR3 is CASSDKASGRPPDTQYF. CDR3 nucleotides: TGTGCCAGCAGCGATAAGGCGAGCGGGAGGCCGCCAGATACGCAGTATTTT.

This clonotype came up many times. This sequence joins TRBV29-1 and TRBJ1-2; D ambiguous. Trimming shortened V by 5 bases and J by 2 bases, and 6 bases separated the two germline ends. CDR3 size: 11 residues. CDR1 is SQVTM and CDR2 is ANQGSEA in the germline V gene. Written as DNA, the CDR3 is TGCAGCGTTCACAACAACTATGGCTACACCTTC. It codes for CSVHNNYGYTF.

This clonotype occurred many times. This chain links TRBV28 with TRBJ2-7; D not certain. Germline V gene sequence: CDR1 MDHEN, CDR2 SYDVKM. The CDR3 has 12 amino acids. V was shortened by 3 bases and J by 3 bases, with 6 bases between the two germline ends. Here the CDR3 DNA reads TGTGCCAGCAGTTTCCCCAACTACGAGCAGTACTTC. Residues: CASSFPNYEQYF.

The rearrangement uses TRBV20-1 and TRBJ1-5; 9 positions agree with TRBD1. The CDR3 has 15 amino acids. V gave up 0 bases and J gave up 6 bases; unmatched junction bases: 6. The germline V gene has CDR1 DFQATT and CDR2 SNEGSKA (reference sequence). CDR3 nucleotides: TGCAGTGCTAGAGAGAACAGGGGGCAAATTCAGCCCCAGCATTTT. It is translated as CSARENRGQIQPQHF.

This clonotype came up many times. The genes are TRBV7-3 and TRBJ2-1; D perhaps matches TRBD2 (7 bases). The CDR3 covers 17 residues. Trimming stripped 1 base from V and 7 bases from J, with 20 bases between. The V gene's germline CDR1 is SGHTA and CDR2 FQGTGA. The DNA of the CDR3 is TGTGCCAGCAGCTTAAGGGGTCGTGGGGGGGCCCAGAATGAGCAGTTCTTC. Translated, it gives CASSLRGRGGAQNEQFF.

The genes are TRBV6-6 and TRBJ2-3; TRBD1 or TRBD2 may be the D gene (5 bases each). Germline-derived CDR1 and CDR2 are MNHNY and SVGAGI (reference sequence). This CDR3 region has 15 residues. With 2 bases removed from V and 3 bases from J, the gap between germline ends came to 12 bases. CDR3 coding DNA: TGTGCCAGCAGTTACAGGTTGGGGGTAACAGATACGCAGTATTTT. Its translation is CASSYRLGVTDTQYF.

The DNA of the CDR3 is TGTGCCAGCAGCCAAGATCCTAGCGGGGGGGCCAAAAACATTCAGTACTTC. This gives the protein CASSQDPSGGAKNIQYF. The genes are TRBV3-1 and TRBJ2-4; TRBD2 matches at 11 bases. This CDR3 is built from 17 residues. The germline CDR1 and CDR2 sequences are LGHDT and YNNKEL (reference sequence). The trim removed 0 bases at V and 1 base at J, leaving 2 bases unmatched.

This clonotype occurred many times. The V call is TRBV2, the J call TRBJ1-1; 7 bases line up with TRBD1. Germline V gives CDR1 SNHLY, CDR2 FYNNEI. Trimming took 5 bases from V and 2 from J; bases not matched to a gene: 5. The CDR3 totals 14 residues. CDR3 sequence (DNA): TGTGCCAGCAGTATGACAGGGAGAAACACTGAAGCTTTCTTT. It specifies CASSMTGRNTEAFF.

This clonotype came up a few times. This chain joins TRBV19 and TRBJ1-1, with D unresolved. Trimming took 2 bases from V and 2 from J, leaving 6 bases between them. The CDR3 is 13 residues long. CDR1 is LNHDA, CDR2 SQIVND, per germline (reference sequence). CDR3: CASSIRHNTEAFF. The CDR3 coding sequence is TGTGCCAGTAGTATAAGGCACAACACTGAAGCTTTCTTT.

The gene calls are TRBV11-2 and TRBJ2-2, with D maybe TRBD2 (6 bases). There are 16 residues in the CDR3. V lost 0 bases and J lost 5, with 13 bases in between. CDR1 and CDR2 from the germline V gene are SGHAT and FQNNGV. In DNA form, the CDR3 reads TGTGCCAGCAGCTTAGATCAATGGGAGGCTACCGGGGAGCTGTTTTTT. It yields the protein CASSLDQWEATGELFF.

This clonotype was seen a few times. The rearrangement links TRBV6-1 to TRBJ2-1; D uncertain. This CDR3 is 11 amino acids long. Germline loops: CDR1 MNHNS, CDR2 SASEGT. V lost 2 bases to trimming and J lost 6 bases, with 2 bases between them. This CDR3 is CASSEINEQFF. For the CDR3, the DNA is TGTGCCAGCAGTGAAATCAATGAGCAGTTCTTC.

This clonotype showed up many times. The rearrangement uses TRBV7-2 and TRBJ1-4, with 8 bases identical to TRBD1. Unmatched junction bases numbered 9, after V lost 3 bases and J lost 0 bases. Germline V CDR1 and CDR2: SGHTA, FQGNSA. The CDR3 runs to 18 residues. The CDR3 reads CASSLLATGVATNEKLFF. Written as DNA, the CDR3 is TGTGCCAGCAGCTTGTTAGCGACAGGGGTTGCAACTAATGAAAAACTGTTTTTT.

In its sample, this clonotype was seen many times. The rearrangement joins TRBV12-3 or TRBV12-4 to TRBJ2-2, with D uncertain. The ends were cut back, 7 bases at V and 9 bases at J, with 24 bases in the middle. The CDR3 runs to 16 residues. The CDR3 loop is CASTARSGFLSRELFF. Here the CDR3 DNA reads TGTGCCAGCACCGCCCGCTCAGGCTTTCTCTCACGGGAGCTGTTTTTT.

This clonotype has at least ten counts. The J gene is TRBJ1-1, the V gene TRBV12-3 or TRBV12-4; no reliable D call. V was clipped by 10 bases and J by 4 bases, with 7 bases between them. CDR3 length equals 10 residues. CDR3 loop: CATRFTEAFF. DNA for the CDR3: TGTGCCACCAGATTCACTGAAGCTTTCTTT.

This clonotype was detected a few times. This chain joins TRBV20-1 and TRBJ2-2; the D gene could be TRBD1 or TRBD2 (5 bases each). The V end lost 3 bases, the J end lost 4 bases, and 9 bases lay between the germline ends. Germline lookup yields CDR1 DFQATT and CDR2 SNEGSKA (reference sequence). The CDR3 has 13 residues. The DNA for the CDR3 is TGCAGTGCTAGCGGGACCCCCACCGGGGAGCTGTTTTTT. This codes for CSASGTPTGELFF.

In this sample, this clonotype turned up many times. The chain carries TRBV5-1 and TRBJ1-2, with D tentatively TRBD1 (5 bases). Germline V CDR1 and CDR2: SGHRS, YFSETQ. This CDR3 has 15 residues. Trimming took 0 bases from V and 4 from J, leaving 13 bases between them. As DNA, the CDR3 is TGCGCCAGCAGCTTGGTAGGGACGTCTGGCTATGGCTACACCTTC. This encodes CASSLVGTSGYGYTF.

There are many counts of this clonotype. The rearrangement uses TRBV7-9 and TRBJ2-3, with TRBD1 identical over 10 bases. With V trimmed by 3 bases and J by 4 bases, 7 bases remained unmatched. Germline V gives CDR1 SEHNR, CDR2 FQNEAQ (reference sequence). The CDR3 length is 16 residues. The CDR3 reads CASSLGDRGRADTQYF. The CDR3 region has the DNA TGTGCCAGCAGCTTGGGAGACAGGGGGCGCGCAGATACGCAGTATTTT.

For this clonotype: A much larger clone lies a single base off, so this may be a read error. The rearrangement uses TRBV9 and TRBJ2-5; a weak D match, TRBD2 (6 bases). Trimming took 3 bases from V and 5 from J, leaving 17 bases between them. The CDR3 loop spans 15 amino acids. Germline V gives CDR1 SGDLS, CDR2 YYNGEE. CDR3 amino acids: CASSASVLGVETQYF. The DNA for the CDR3 is TGTGCCAGCAGCGCTAGCGTACTAGGTGTTGAGACCCAGTACTTC.

This clonotype was observed at least ten times. V usage is TRBV6-2 or TRBV6-3 and J usage is TRBJ1-1; weak D call: TRBD1 (5 bases). The germline V gene has CDR1 MNHEY and CDR2 SVGEGT. Deletions cut 4 bases from V and 0 bases from J, with 9 bases between. The CDR3 has 14 amino acids. CDR3 bases: TGTGCCAGCAGTTTTAAACAGGTGAACACTGAAGCTTTCTTT. Protein product: CASSFKQVNTEAFF.

The sample holds a few counts of this clonotype. The chain recombines TRBV5-4 with TRBJ1-4; 8 bases are shared with TRBD1. The ends lost 4 bases at V and 5 bases at J; junction bases unmatched: 4. CDR1 is SGHNT, CDR2 YYREEE, per germline (reference sequence). The CDR3 is 14 amino acids. The CDR3: CASSRRQGNEKLFF. The CDR3 bases are TGTGCCAGCAGCAGAAGACAGGGGAATGAAAAACTGTTTTTT.

J is TRBJ1-2 and V is TRBV15, with D unresolved. Germline V gene sequence: CDR1 LNHNV, CDR2 YYDKDF (reference sequence). This CDR3 has 16 residues. The V end lost 0 bases, the J end lost 6 bases, and 17 bases lay between the germline ends. DNA of the CDR3: TGTGCCACCAGCAGAGAGCCGCCTTTCAGGACTGATGGCTACACCTTC. Protein product: CATSREPPFRTDGYTF.

This clonotype came up many times. The J gene is TRBJ1-1, the V gene TRBV2, with D uncertain. This CDR3 has 12 residues. The germline gives CDR1 SNHLY, CDR2 FYNNEI. V gave up 7 bases and J gave up 5 bases, with 11 bases separating them. The CDR3 bases are TGTGCCAGCAACCGCGGGTTGACTGAAGCTTTCTTT. This sequence encodes CASNRGLTEAFF.

In this sample, this clonotype turned up many times. This rearrangement joins TRBV7-2 to TRBJ1-6, with D unresolved. Trimming left V 6 bases short and J 7 bases short, with 13 bases between. The CDR3 length is 14 residues. The germline V gene has CDR1 SGHTA and CDR2 FQGNSA. The CDR3 here is CASSSGSKNSPLHF. CDR3 nucleotide sequence: TGTGCCAGCAGTTCCGGGAGCAAGAATTCACCCCTCCACTTT.

The chain carries TRBV7-9 and TRBJ2-3; 11 nucleotides agree with TRBD2. Germline values: CDR1 SEHNR, CDR2 FQNEAQ (reference sequence). CDR3 length equals 20 residues. Unmatched junction bases numbered 17, after V lost 4 bases and J lost 2 bases. Written as DNA, the CDR3 is TGTGCCAGCAGCTCGATAGGGCTAGCGGGGGGCCCTAGTGACACAGATACGCAGTATTTT. This encodes CASSSIGLAGGPSDTDTQYF.

This clonotype was counted at least ten times. The chain couples TRBV6-1 to TRBJ1-1; no firm D call. Germline V gene lookup returns CDR1 MNHNS and CDR2 SASEGT. The CDR3 totals 15 residues. V lost 5 bases and J lost 4, with 17 bases in between. The CDR3 region has the DNA TGTGCCAGCAGTTATTCCTCGGAAGTCCCCACTGAAGCTTTCTTT. This encodes CASSYSSEVPTEAFF.

Note on this clonotype: At one boundary the junction diverges from the germline segment, which might be a read error. This chain links TRBV7-8 with TRBJ2-1, with TRBD2 matching 9 bases. The V gene's germline CDR1 is SGHVS and CDR2 FQNEAQ. This CDR3 region has 17 residues. The CDR3 reads CASSLRASGTPRGEQFF. The CDR3 DNA follows: TGTGCTAGCAGCCTTAGGGCTAGCGGGACCCCTCGCGGTGAGCAGTTCTTC.